The following is a TCR beta chain sequence with its context. Its target is unknown. The data were obtained in a study of blood T cells in healthy people across ages. General observations from the study: Older age went with lower TCR beta diversity per million T cells, in a roughly linear way.

Roughly 10 milliliters of peripheral blood were drawn from each donor into EDTA-treated tubes. The authors ran a second PCR of about 6 to 11 cycles using a sample-barcoded 5' primer and a J-beta primer mix. Every single cDNA molecule received a tag from a template-switch adaptor with 12 random nucleotides. TCRdb re-analysed the 5' RACE reads in MiXCR, keeping a single row per CDR3 protein. The sample includes around 1,500,000 distinct CDR3 sequences, roughly 40% of them seen just once. The TCR originated in a woman between 18 and 29 years old in good health. Sequences were obtained from blood.

Here the CDR3 reads CSGRGTSNEQYF. CDR3 DNA sequence: TGCAGCGGGCGCGGGACGAGCAACGAGCAGTACTTC. The chain has TRBV29-1 and TRBJ2-7; D might be TRBD2 (6 bases). The germline gives CDR1 SQVTM, CDR2 ANQGSEA. The ends were cut back, 7 bases at V and 5 bases at J, with 15 bases in the middle. This CDR3 has 12 amino acids.